The rows below give T cell receptor beta chains drawn from one sample of a study of blood T cell repertoires in COVID-19. The protocol was immunoSEQ multiplex PCR, while the TCRdb copy is restricted to in-frame clones and leaves out a portion. The sample includes some 180,000 clones, approximately 80% of them seen just once. The sequencing sample was made of PBMCs or T cells enriched from blood (not recorded which). These receptors were taken from a woman aged 60 to 75 with acute COVID-19. The CDR3 runs from the conserved cysteine through the conserved F or W. The D gene is left open where the match is weak. Not every row has a clone size; where given, it reads once, few, many or a size class.

j_call: TRBJ2-5
d_call: -
clone_size: once
cdr3_length: 15
v_call: TRBV7-7
cdr3_aa: CASSLGGLPVETQYF
cdr3_nt: TGTGCCAGCAGCTTAGGGGGCCTGCCGGTGGAGACCCAGTACTTC

j_call: TRBJ2-5
d_call: -
clone_size: -
cdr3_length: 14
v_call: TRBV7-2
cdr3_aa: CASSFQGREETQYF
cdr3_nt: TGTGCCAGCAGCTTCCAGGGGCGGGAAGAGACCCAGTACTTC

j_call: TRBJ1-5
d_call: -
clone_size: -
cdr3_length: 14
v_call: TRBV29-1
cdr3_aa: CSVQQQGSNQPQHF
cdr3_nt: TGCAGCGTTCAACAACAGGGAAGCAATCAGCCCCAGCATTTT

j_call: TRBJ1-5
d_call: -
clone_size: -
cdr3_length: 12
v_call: TRBV10-1
cdr3_aa: CASSDGGQPQHF
cdr3_nt: TGCGCCAGCAGTGACGGTGGTCAGCCCCAGCATTTT

j_call: TRBJ2-1
d_call: -
clone_size: -
cdr3_length: 15
v_call: TRBV27
cdr3_aa: CASTSGHPAYNEQFF
cdr3_nt: TGTGCCAGCACCTCGGGACACCCGGCCTACAATGAGCAGTTCTTC

j_call: TRBJ1-2
d_call: -
clone_size: few
cdr3_length: 16
v_call: TRBV28
cdr3_aa: CASSLGAAGNGFGYTF
cdr3_nt: TGTGCCAGCAGTCTGGGTGCCGCGGGGAACGGCTTTGGCTACACCTTC

j_call: TRBJ2-7
d_call: TRBD1
clone_size: -
cdr3_length: 14
v_call: TRBV24-1
cdr3_aa: CATSDPGQDYEQYF
cdr3_nt: TGTGCCACCAGTGACCCGGGACAGGACTACGAGCAGTACTTC

j_call: TRBJ2-3
d_call: TRBD2
clone_size: once
cdr3_length: 16
v_call: TRBV5-1
cdr3_aa: CASSRTSGNLADTQYF
cdr3_nt: TGCGCCAGCAGCAGGACTAGCGGGAATCTGGCAGATACGCAGTATTTT

j_call: TRBJ1-5
d_call: TRBD1
clone_size: -
cdr3_length: 14
v_call: TRBV30
cdr3_aa: CAWDRDRGYQPQHF
cdr3_nt: TGTGCCTGGGACCGGGACAGGGGTTATCAGCCCCAGCATTTT

j_call: TRBJ1-2
d_call: -
clone_size: -
cdr3_length: 15
v_call: TRBV5-1
cdr3_aa: CASSQGTTANYGYTF
cdr3_nt: TGCGCCAGCAGCCAGGGGACAACAGCTAACTATGGCTACACCTTC

j_call: TRBJ1-5
d_call: -
clone_size: -
cdr3_length: 14
v_call: TRBV7-9
cdr3_aa: CASSLSTQSEPQHF
cdr3_nt: TGTGCCAGCAGCTTATCGACTCAATCAGAACCCCAGCATTTT

j_call: TRBJ1-1
d_call: TRBD1
clone_size: -
cdr3_length: 13
v_call: TRBV7-2
cdr3_aa: CASTQTQGLVRVF
cdr3_nt: TGTGCCAGCACCCAAACACAGGGGCTAGTGAGGGTCTTT

j_call: TRBJ2-1
d_call: -
clone_size: -
cdr3_length: 14
v_call: TRBV5-1
cdr3_aa: CASSLGPQGGEQFF
cdr3_nt: TGCGCCAGCAGCTTGGGGCCCCAAGGCGGTGAGCAGTTCTTC

j_call: TRBJ2-7
d_call: TRBD1
clone_size: -
cdr3_length: 16
v_call: TRBV3-1/TRBV3-2
cdr3_aa: CASSQGRTRGPYEQYF
cdr3_nt: TGTGCCAGCAGCCAAGGCAGAACCAGGGGGCCCTACGAGCAGTACTTC

j_call: TRBJ1-2
d_call: -
clone_size: -
cdr3_length: 13
v_call: TRBV28
cdr3_aa: CASLLDFNYGYTF
cdr3_nt: TGTGCCAGCCTATTGGACTTTAACTATGGCTACACCTTC

j_call: TRBJ2-7
d_call: TRBD1
clone_size: -
cdr3_length: 13
v_call: TRBV19
cdr3_aa: CASSNTGEREQYF
cdr3_nt: TGTGCCAGTAGCAACACAGGGGAACGCGAGCAGTACTTC

j_call: TRBJ2-1
d_call: TRBD2
clone_size: -
cdr3_length: 16
v_call: TRBV24-1
cdr3_aa: CATSDVTSGSLYEQFF
cdr3_nt: TGTGCCACCAGTGACGTCACTAGCGGGAGTCTGTATGAGCAGTTCTTC

j_call: TRBJ1-2
d_call: -
clone_size: -
cdr3_length: 13
v_call: TRBV24-1
cdr3_aa: CATSRDSNYGYTF
cdr3_nt: TGTGCCACCAGTCGGGACTCTAACTATGGCTACACCTTC

j_call: TRBJ2-2
d_call: TRBD2
clone_size: -
cdr3_length: 15
v_call: TRBV5-1
cdr3_aa: CASSLGSGRTGELFF
cdr3_nt: TGCGCCAGCAGCTTAGGTAGCGGGAGGACCGGGGAGCTGTTTTTT

j_call: TRBJ1-5
d_call: -
clone_size: -
cdr3_length: 14
v_call: TRBV14
cdr3_aa: CASSQGGGNQPQHF
cdr3_nt: TGTGCCAGCAGCCAAGGAGGCGGTAATCAGCCCCAGCATTTT

j_call: TRBJ1-2
d_call: -
clone_size: -
cdr3_length: 16
v_call: TRBV5-8
cdr3_aa: CASSLVQGGYNYGYTF
cdr3_nt: TGTGCCAGCAGCTTGGTTCAGGGCGGCTATAACTATGGCTACACCTTC

j_call: TRBJ2-7
d_call: TRBD1
clone_size: -
cdr3_length: 14
v_call: TRBV7-9
cdr3_aa: CASSPGQGAYEQYF
cdr3_nt: TGTGCCAGCAGCCCGGGACAGGGGGCATACGAGCAGTACTTC

j_call: TRBJ2-7
d_call: -
clone_size: -
cdr3_length: 13
v_call: TRBV12-3/TRBV12-4
cdr3_aa: CASSFTAFYEQYF
cdr3_nt: TGTGCCAGCAGCTTCACAGCTTTCTACGAGCAGTACTTC

j_call: TRBJ2-1
d_call: TRBD1
clone_size: few
cdr3_length: 16
v_call: TRBV6-4
cdr3_aa: CASSFQQGSSYNEQFF
cdr3_nt: TGTGCCAGCAGTTTTCAACAGGGGAGCTCCTACAATGAGCAGTTCTTC

j_call: TRBJ2-5
d_call: TRBD2
clone_size: -
cdr3_length: 14
v_call: TRBV9
cdr3_aa: CASSVGAGAETQYF
cdr3_nt: TGTGCCAGCAGCGTAGGAGCGGGAGCGGAGACCCAGTACTTC

j_call: TRBJ1-2
d_call: -
clone_size: -
cdr3_length: 14
v_call: TRBV9
cdr3_aa: CASSPGQRDYGYTF
cdr3_nt: TGTGCCAGCAGCCCAGGACAGAGGGACTATGGCTACACCTTC

j_call: TRBJ2-1
d_call: TRBD2
clone_size: -
cdr3_length: 15
v_call: TRBV6-5
cdr3_aa: CASRFTSGSSNEQFF
cdr3_nt: TGTGCCAGCAGATTTACTAGCGGTTCATCCAATGAGCAGTTCTTC